The subject of this entry is one TCR beta chain. These data come from a study of blood T cell repertoires in COVID-19. Across the whole study: The cDNA or gDNA used as material had been derived from T cells, B-cell-depleted T cells, or PBMCs.

The germline CDR1 and CDR2 sequences are SQVTM and ANQGSEA. Trimming cost V 5 bases and J 2 bases; bases outside gene matches: 8. The CDR3 sequence is 17 residues long. In the authors' workflow: Reference gene primers were amplified, and this amplification served to estimate nucleated cell counts. TCRdb's copy holds only in-frame clones and misses some; the assay was immunoSEQ multiplex PCR. The D gene and trimming were derived from the DNA, and the V and J assignments and clone size from that table. The table shows 60,000 to 90,000 clones, with 75% to 85% occurring only once. The chain recombines TRBV29-1 with TRBJ2-3, with TRBD2 matching over 15 bases. This clonotype was obtained from a woman between 50 and 59 years old with acute or convalescent COVID-19. The specimen was peripheral blood. The CDR3 loop reads CSVPGLAGGDLTDTQYF. CDR3 sequence (DNA): TGCAGCGTTCCTGGACTAGCGGGAGGGGATCTCACAGATACGCAGTATTTT.